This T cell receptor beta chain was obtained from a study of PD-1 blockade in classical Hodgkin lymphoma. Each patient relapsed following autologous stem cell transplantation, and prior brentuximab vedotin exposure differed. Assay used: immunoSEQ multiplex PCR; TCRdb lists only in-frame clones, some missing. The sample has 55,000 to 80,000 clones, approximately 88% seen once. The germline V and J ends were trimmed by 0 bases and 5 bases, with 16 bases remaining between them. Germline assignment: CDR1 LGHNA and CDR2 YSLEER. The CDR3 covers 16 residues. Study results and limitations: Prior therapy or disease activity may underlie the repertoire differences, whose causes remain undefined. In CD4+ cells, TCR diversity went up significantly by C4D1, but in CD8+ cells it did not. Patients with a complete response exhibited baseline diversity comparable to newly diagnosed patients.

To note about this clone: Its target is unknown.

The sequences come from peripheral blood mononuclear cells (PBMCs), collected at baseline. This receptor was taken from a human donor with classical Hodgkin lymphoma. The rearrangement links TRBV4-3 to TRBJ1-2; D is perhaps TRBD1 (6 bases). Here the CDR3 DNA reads TGCGCCAGCAGCCAAGATATGGGGGCTGGTTCATATGGCTACACCTTC. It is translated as CASSQDMGAGSYGYTF.